These T cell receptor beta chains were read from a single sample in a study of T-cell reconstitution after alpha-beta-depleted transplantation in children. Each CDR3 protein is one row after TCRdb ran MiXCR on the PCR reads. Of about 400,000 distinct CDR3 sequences in the sample, about a fifth were seen once. Sequencing was performed on PBMCs from the stem cell graft donor, taken from the stem cell graft. The receptor source for this set is a human donor who donated a stem cell graft to a child with acute myeloid leukemia. Both conserved end residues are part of each CDR3. Fields, in order: clone size, J gene, D gene, V gene, CDR3 protein, CDR3 DNA. A D gene is named only where the DNA matches it firmly. Rows give clone size only sometimes, using once, few, many, or a class for an expanded clone.

>.|TRBJ2-7|TRBD1|TRBV10-3
CATIRQGSSYEQYF
TGTGCCACTATTCGACAGGGTAGCTCCTACGAGCAGTACTTC
>.|TRBJ1-1|.|TRBV2
CASSEARDTEAFF
TGTGCCAGCAGTGAGGCCCGGGATACTGAAGCTTTCTTT
>few|TRBJ1-1|.|TRBV4-2
CASSQERQRNTEAFF
TGTGCCAGCAGCCAAGAGCGGCAGAGGAACACTGAAGCTTTCTTT
>.|TRBJ1-6|.|TRBV20-1
CSAQKSSGASSPLHF
TGCAGTGCTCAGAAGTCCTCGGGGGCGAGTTCACCCCTCCACTTT
>few|TRBJ1-3|.|TRBV20-1
CSAVGGEGNTIYF
TGCAGTGCTGTTGGGGGAGAAGGAAACACCATATATTTT
>.|TRBJ2-7|TRBD1|TRBV28
CASRSTGDSSYEQYF
TGTGCCAGCAGATCCACAGGGGACAGCTCCTACGAGCAGTACTTC
>many|TRBJ2-7|.|TRBV12-3/TRBV12-4
CASKGYEQYF
TGTGCCAGCAAAGGATACGAGCAGTACTTC
>many|TRBJ2-7|TRBD2|TRBV29-1
CSVLTSGSSYEQYF
TGCAGCGTTCTGACTAGCGGGAGCTCGTACGAGCAGTACTTC
>.|TRBJ2-2|.|TRBV12-3/TRBV12-4
CASSAKFANTGELFF
TGTGCCAGCAGTGCAAAATTCGCGAACACCGGGGAGCTGTTTTTT
>.|TRBJ2-3|TRBD2|TRBV5-1
CASQRREERRDTQYF
TGCGCCAGCCAAAGGCGGGAGGAAAGGAGAGATACGCAGTATTTT
>few|TRBJ2-1|.|TRBV9
CASSVEGGGWDEQFF
TGTGCCAGCAGCGTAGAGGGGGGCGGCTGGGATGAGCAGTTCTTC
>.|TRBJ2-7|TRBD2|TRBV5-1
CASSSGGGSVSYEQYF
TGCGCCAGCAGCTCGGGGGGAGGGTCAGTGTCCTACGAGCAGTACTTC
>.|TRBJ1-4|TRBD1|TRBV27
CASSTGTGRRVREKLFF
TGTGCCAGCAGCACCGGGACAGGGAGGCGAGTGAGAGAAAAACTGTTTTTT
>few|TRBJ2-1|.|TRBV6-6
CASADSYNEQFF
TGTGCCAGCGCGGACAGCTACAATGAGCAGTTCTTC
>.|TRBJ2-1|TRBD1|TRBV2
CASTIDRDNEQFF
TGTGCCAGCACCATTGACAGGGATAATGAGCAGTTCTTC
>.|TRBJ1-3|.|TRBV4-1
CASSQEPGHADSGNTIYF
TGCGCCAGCAGCCAAGAACCGGGACACGCCGACTCTGGAAACACCATATATTTT
>once|TRBJ2-1|TRBD2|TRBV20-1
CSARTAGTIYNEQFF
TGCAGTGCTAGAACTGCCGGGACTATATACAATGAGCAGTTCTTC
>many|TRBJ2-5|TRBD1|TRBV20-1
CSAGTGLKETQYF
TGCAGTGCAGGGACAGGGCTGAAAGAGACCCAGTACTTC
>.|TRBJ2-1|.|TRBV4-1
CASSQEGRVDEQFF
TGCGCCAGCAGCCAAGAGGGAAGGGTCGATGAGCAGTTCTTC
>.|TRBJ2-5|TRBD1|TRBV20-1
CSARVGDRQETQYF
TGCAGTGCTAGAGTCGGGGACAGGCAAGAGACCCAGTACTTC
>.|TRBJ2-1|.|TRBV4-2
CASSQEQADSYNEQFF
TGTGCCAGCAGCCAAGAGCAAGCGGACTCCTACAATGAGCAGTTCTTC
>.|TRBJ2-5|.|TRBV12-3/TRBV12-4
CASSLSVQETQYF
TGTGCCAGCAGCCTCTCAGTGCAAGAGACCCAGTACTTC
>.|TRBJ2-1|TRBD1|TRBV11-2
CASSLSQGGQVVNNEQFF
TGTGCCAGCAGCTTATCCCAAGGGGGACAGGTTGTCAACAATGAGCAGTTCTTC
>few|TRBJ1-1|TRBD1|TRBV4-3
CASSQEGQGLEAFF
TGCGCCAGCAGCCAGGAGGGACAGGGTCTTGAAGCTTTCTTT
>many|TRBJ2-1|.|TRBV6-2/TRBV6-3
CASSYGGEQFF
TGTGCCAGCAGTTACGGGGGGGAGCAGTTCTTC
>.|TRBJ2-7|TRBD1|TRBV12-3/TRBV12-4
CASSGTGPLSEQYF
TGTGCCAGCAGCGGGACAGGCCCTCTCTCCGAGCAGTACTTC
>few|TRBJ2-7|.|TRBV13
CASSLDRETYEQYF
TGTGCCAGCAGCTTAGATCGGGAGACCTACGAGCAGTACTTC
>few|TRBJ2-7|TRBD2|TRBV12-3/TRBV12-4
CASSSGLAGYYEQYF
TGTGCCAGCAGTTCGGGACTAGCGGGGTACTACGAGCAGTACTTC
>few|TRBJ1-1|.|TRBV5-5
CASSLATVNTEAFF
TGTGCCAGCAGCTTAGCAACGGTAAACACTGAAGCTTTCTTT
>.|TRBJ2-7|TRBD1|TRBV11-1
CASSTGDRSSYEQYF
TGTGCCAGCAGCACCGGGGACAGGAGCTCCTACGAGCAGTACTTC
>many|TRBJ2-1|TRBD1|TRBV20-1
CSAMALTGTNEQFF
TGCAGTGCTATGGCCCTGACAGGGACAAATGAGCAGTTCTTC
>.|TRBJ2-5|.|TRBV5-4
CASSLTGTQETQYF
TGTGCCAGCAGCTTGACAGGGACCCAAGAGACCCAGTACTTC
>many|TRBJ1-1|TRBD1|TRBV20-1
CSAVHRQGWDF
TGCAGTGCCGTCCACCGACAGGGATGGGACTTT
>.|TRBJ2-7|.|TRBV5-1
CASSLGQAASYEQYF
TGCGCCAGCAGCTTGGGCCAGGCCGCCTCCTACGAGCAGTACTTC
>few|TRBJ2-7|.|TRBV11-2
CASSRQVSPYEQYF
TGTGCCAGCAGCCGACAGGTGTCCCCCTACGAGCAGTACTTC
>.|TRBJ2-7|TRBD2|TRBV20-1
CSARDSGGVYEQYF
TGCAGTGCTAGAGACTCGGGAGGAGTCTACGAGCAGTACTTC
>.|TRBJ2-1|TRBD2|TRBV5-1
CASSSYRTSGRGNEQFF
TGCGCCAGCAGCTCTTACCGGACTAGCGGGAGGGGGAATGAGCAGTTCTTC
>few|TRBJ2-5|TRBD2|TRBV7-2
CASSLAGRMGETQYF
TGTGCCAGCAGCTTAGCCGGGAGGATGGGAGAGACCCAGTACTTC
>.|TRBJ1-2|.|TRBV5-1
CASSLVTGFYGYTF
TGCGCCAGCAGCTTGGTAACAGGGTTCTATGGCTACACCTTC
>.|TRBJ1-2|TRBD1|TRBV11-2
CASSARGTGNYGYTF
TGTGCCAGCAGCGCAAGGGGGACAGGGAACTATGGCTACACCTTC
>.|TRBJ1-6|TRBD1|TRBV5-1
CASSFRQGRGSPLHF
TGCGCCAGCAGCTTCCGACAGGGGAGAGGTTCACCCCTGCACTTT
>many|TRBJ1-1|.|TRBV12-3/TRBV12-4
CASSFRPGDTEAFF
TGTGCCAGCAGTTTTCGTCCCGGGGACACTGAAGCTTTCTTT
>many|TRBJ2-2|TRBD2|TRBV12-3/TRBV12-4
CASSPTSGGEELFF
TGTGCCAGCAGCCCGACTAGCGGAGGAGAAGAGCTGTTTTTT
>.|TRBJ1-4|TRBD1|TRBV28
CASMQGAKEKLFF
TGTGCCAGCATGCAGGGGGCAAAGGAAAAACTGTTTTTT
>.|TRBJ1-1|TRBD1|TRBV2
CASTGGRGNTEAFF
TGTGCCAGCACAGGGGGCCGGGGGAACACTGAAGCTTTCTTT
>.|TRBJ2-3|TRBD2|TRBV20-1
CSARPGGPTQYF
TGCAGTGCTAGACCGGGGGGGCCTACGCAGTATTTT
>.|TRBJ1-1|.|TRBV7-2
CASSSGFRETEAFF
TGTGCCAGCAGCTCTGGATTCAGGGAGACTGAAGCTTTCTTT
>.|TRBJ2-3|.|TRBV28
CASSPRPAVTDTQYF
TGTGCCAGCAGTCCCCGCCCAGCGGTCACAGATACGCAGTATTTT
>.|TRBJ2-2|.|TRBV24-1
CATSDLPTDSTPNTGELFF
TGTGCCACCAGTGATCTCCCCACCGATTCGACACCAAACACCGGGGAGCTGTTTTTT
>.|TRBJ2-1|.|TRBV24-1
CATSDLPIGLTMAHNEQFF
TGTGCCACCAGTGATTTACCTATAGGACTAACCATGGCGCACAATGAGCAGTTCTTC
>.|TRBJ2-7|.|TRBV6-2/TRBV6-3
CASSVRVYEQYF
TGTGCCAGCAGCGTCCGGGTCTACGAGCAGTACTTC
>many|TRBJ2-7|TRBD2|TRBV20-1
CSARSSGGYEQYF
TGCAGTGCTAGAAGCAGCGGGGGCTACGAGCAGTACTTC
>.|TRBJ2-1|TRBD2|TRBV11-2
CASSQREGTWDEQFF
TGTGCCAGCAGCCAGCGGGAGGGAACTTGGGATGAGCAGTTCTTC
>.|TRBJ2-1|.|TRBV24-1
CATSVDVPYNEQFF
TGTGCCACCAGTGTCGATGTCCCCTACAATGAGCAGTTCTTC